The 22 T cell receptor beta chains presented below share a single source sample, sequenced in a study of control samples from healthy donors and cancer patients. Produced via immunoSEQ multiplex PCR; TCRdb's table is partial and in-frame only. The top ten hold more than 20% of the sample, which has approximately 89,000 clones, approximately 86% seen once. Source material: blood. All receptors come from a man aged 25 to 40 in good health.

The gene calls are TRBV4-2 and TRBJ1-6, with D perhaps matching TRBD1 (5 bases). This CDR3 has 16 amino acids. Per germline, CDR1 LGHNA and CDR2 YNFKEQ. Trimming took 0 bases from V and 7 from J, leaving 13 bases between them. CDR3 sequence reads: CASSQDWNGANSPLHF. The CDR3 coding sequence is TGTGCCAGCAGCCAAGATTGGAACGGGGCCAATTCACCCCTCCACTTT.

V gene TRBV9 combines with J gene TRBJ1-1; D remains ambiguous. From germline, CDR1 is SGDLS and CDR2 YYNGEE. The CDR3 totals 14 residues. Trimming cost V 0 bases and J 2 bases, with 8 bases left between them. CDR3 residues: CASSVARFNTEAFF. The CDR3 DNA reads as TGTGCCAGCAGCGTAGCCAGGTTCAACACTGAAGCTTTCTTT.

This clone was counted between two and nine times. J is TRBJ1-2 and V is TRBV5-8, with 11 bases lining up with TRBD1. In germline, CDR1 is SGHTS, CDR2 YDEGEE. Trimming took 4 bases from V and 4 from J; bases not matched to a gene: 6. The CDR3 runs 15 residues. CDR3 region: CASSPRTGGFYGYTF. DNA for the CDR3: TGTGCCAGCAGCCCACGGACAGGGGGCTTCTATGGCTACACCTTC.

This clone was recorded a few times. The chain recombines TRBV6-5 with TRBJ2-2; D is unresolved. The CDR3 runs to 14 residues. With 6 bases removed from V and 6 bases from J, the gap between germline ends came to 14 bases. CDR1 is MNHEY, CDR2 SVGAGI, per germline. For the CDR3, the DNA is TGTGCCAGCAGAGCATCAGGATCCTCCGGGGAGCTGTTTTTT. It specifies CASRASGSSGELFF.

The genes are TRBV27 and TRBJ2-1; 12 bases line up with TRBD2. Germline trimming cut 4 bases from V and 10 bases from J; bases unmatched to any gene: 5. The length of the CDR3 is 14 residues. CDR1 and CDR2 from the germline V gene are MNHEY and SMNVEV (reference sequence). The DNA for the CDR3 is TGTGCCAGCAGTTCTCTAGCGGGGGGGCAGGAGCAGTTCTTC. Residues: CASSSLAGGQEQFF.

The CDR3 DNA reads TGTGCCTGGAGCCCCTACGTGACAGGGGGTGCAGGTGGCTACACCTTC. This translates into CAWSPYVTGGAGGYTF. This rearrangement joins TRBV30 to TRBJ1-2, with 9 bases lining up with TRBD1. The CDR3 spans 16 residues. J lost 7 bases, V lost 3 bases, and 15 bases had no gene match. Per the germline V gene, CDR1 is GTSNPN and CDR2 is SVGIG (reference sequence).

This sequence joins TRBV7-9 and TRBJ1-1, with D possibly TRBD1 on 5 matching bases. V was cut by 5 bases and J by 0 bases, with 19 bases left in between. The germline V gene encodes CDR1 SEHNR and CDR2 FQNEAQ (reference sequence). The CDR3 is 17 residues long. CDR3 sequence (DNA): TGTGCCAGCAGCCCCCCTCGAGGGGAAATAATGAACACTGAAGCTTTCTTT. The encoded protein is CASSPPRGEIMNTEAFF.

The V call is TRBV18, the J call TRBJ2-5; D is possibly TRBD1 (6 bases). V lost 2 bases to trimming and J lost 3 bases, with 10 bases between them. The germline V gene has CDR1 KGHSH and CDR2 LQKENI. This CDR3 is built from 14 residues. In DNA form, the CDR3 reads TGTGCCAGCTCACCAAATCAGGGGAAAGAGACCCAGTACTTC. It specifies CASSPNQGKETQYF.

The chain recombines TRBV24-1 with TRBJ1-5; 8 nucleotides align to TRBD1. V dropped 8 bases and J dropped 2; count of bases not matched to a gene: 7. CDR1 is KGHDR, CDR2 SFDVKD, per germline. The CDR3 has 15 residues. CDR3 coding DNA: TGTGCCACCACCACCTTGGGACAGGGCAATCAGCCCCAGCATTTT. It specifies CATTTLGQGNQPQHF.

The J gene is TRBJ1-2, the V gene TRBV6-5; perhaps TRBD1 as D (5 bases). The CDR3 extends over 13 amino acids. Trimming stripped 6 bases from V and 7 bases from J, with 15 bases between. Germline values: CDR1 MNHEY, CDR2 SVGAGI. CDR3 in amino acids: CASRPWGTGGYTF. CDR3 sequence (DNA): TGTGCCAGCAGGCCGTGGGGCACGGGTGGCTACACCTTC.

This clone was counted a few times. The sample holds other DNA sequences that translate to the same CDR3. V gene TRBV18 combines with J gene TRBJ1-2, with a tentative D call TRBD1 (6 bases). The germline V gene encodes CDR1 KGHSH and CDR2 LQKENI. There are 14 residues in the CDR3. The ends were cut back, 3 bases at V and 4 bases at J, with 12 bases in the middle. Written as DNA, the CDR3 is TGTGCCAGCTCACCCCAAGGGGACACCTATGGCTACACCTTC. Translated: CASSPQGDTYGYTF.

The chain links TRBV5-1 to TRBJ1-2, with D uncertain. The CDR3 is 13 residues long. Germline CDR1 SGHRS, CDR2 YFSETQ. Trimming took off 2 bases at V and 3 bases at J, with 8 bases between the two ends. Here the CDR3 DNA reads TGCGCCAGCAGCTTCGAGGAGTACTATGGCTACACCTTC. This gives the protein CASSFEEYYGYTF.

The rearrangement links TRBV27 to TRBJ2-5; D is perhaps TRBD2 (5 bases). Germline V gene lookup returns CDR1 MNHEY and CDR2 SMNVEV (reference sequence). V was clipped by 5 bases and J by 0 bases, with 13 bases between them. This CDR3 region has 15 residues. CDR3: CASSTPGSNQETQYF. For the CDR3, the DNA is TGTGCCAGCAGTACACCGGGGTCTAACCAAGAGACCCAGTACTTC.

The V and J genes are TRBV7-9 and TRBJ2-5; 10 bases match TRBD2. V shed 1 base, J shed 4 bases, and the junction held 6 bases outside the gene matches. Germline V lookup: CDR1 SEHNR, CDR2 FQNEAQ (reference sequence). The CDR3 extends over 16 amino acids. The CDR3 coding sequence is TGTGCCAGCAGCTTAGGGACAGCGGGGGGGCGAGAGACCCAGTACTTC. This gives the protein CASSLGTAGGRETQYF.

The rearrangement uses TRBV13 and TRBJ2-5; possible D gene TRBD2, 8 bases. This CDR3 region has 17 residues. Germline assignment: CDR1 PRHDT and CDR2 FYEKMQ (reference sequence). Trimming shortened V by 4 bases and J by 5 bases, and 23 bases separated the two germline ends. The CDR3 coding sequence is TGTGCCAGCAGCTCCGATGGACTAGCAGGGGGGCGGGAGACCCAGTACTTC. As protein: CASSSDGLAGGRETQYF.

The J gene is TRBJ1-4, the V gene TRBV5-6, with D hard to call. Germline V gene data show CDR1 as SGHDT and CDR2 as YYEEEE. V was clipped by 0 bases and J by 3 bases, with 15 bases between them. The CDR3 extends over 17 amino acids. DNA for the CDR3: TGTGCCAGCAGCTTGGGGTACAGCGCCCAGGCTAATGAAAAACTGTTTTTT. Protein: CASSLGYSAQANEKLFF. The full variable domain, completed using reference TRBV5-6 and TRBJ1-4, is DAGVTQSPTHLIKTRGQQVTLRCSPKSGHDTVSWYQQALGQGPQFIFQYYEEEERQRGNFPDRFSGHQFPNYSSELNVNALLLGDSALYLCASSLGYSAQANEKLFFGSGTQLSVL.

This clone is a singleton in its sample. The chain links TRBV6-5 to TRBJ2-5, with D possibly TRBD1 on 6 matching bases. The V end lost 0 bases, the J end lost 5 bases, and 13 bases lay between the germline ends. The CDR3 totals 15 residues. Germline values: CDR1 MNHEY, CDR2 SVGAGI. CDR3 DNA sequence: TGTGCCAGCAGTTACTCGGGGGCAACATGGGAGACCCAGTACTTC. This sequence encodes CASSYSGATWETQYF.

The chain couples TRBV6-1 to TRBJ1-3; 7 bases are a match to TRBD1. The V segment lost 3 bases and the J segment 4 bases; nucleotides outside the gene matches: 9. CDR3 length: 16 amino acids. Germline CDR1 is MNHNS and CDR2 is SASEGT. The CDR3, as DNA: TGTGCCAGCAGTGAGTACTTGACAGGGTCAGGAAACACCATATATTTT. It translates to CASSEYLTGSGNTIYF.

The V gene is TRBV29-1, the J gene TRBJ2-2, with unresolved D. The V gene's germline CDR1 is SQVTM and CDR2 ANQGSEA. The CDR3 has 13 residues. V was trimmed by 1 base and J by 4 bases, leaving 7 bases between them. The CDR3 region is CSVEGPFTGELFF. The CDR3 DNA follows: TGCAGCGTTGAAGGGCCCTTCACCGGGGAGCTGTTTTTT.

This rearrangement joins TRBV18 to TRBJ1-1; 7 nucleotides match TRBD1. V trimming: 1 base; J trimming: 5 bases; junction bases outside the gene matches: 4. The length of the CDR3 is 14 residues. Germline assignment: CDR1 KGHSH and CDR2 LQKENI. DNA for the CDR3: TGTGCCAGCTCACCACGGACAGGTTTAACTGAAGCTTTCTTT. Encoded protein: CASSPRTGLTEAFF. The complete variable domain, with remaining parts taken from reference TRBV18 and TRBJ1-1, reads NAGVMQNPRHLVRRRGQEARLRCSPMKGHSHVYWYRQLPEEGLKFMVYLQKENIIDESGMPKERFSAEFPKEGPSILRIQQVVRGDSAAYFCASSPRTGLTEAFFGQGTRLTVV.

The chain carries TRBV29-1 and TRBJ2-5; a weak D match, TRBD2 (6 bases). Looked up from germline, CDR1 is SQVTM and CDR2 is ANQGSEA. The CDR3 has 11 residues. The CDR3 sequence is CTGGTQETQYF. CDR3 nucleotide sequence: TGCACCGGGGGTACCCAAGAGACCCAGTACTTC.

The chain has TRBV7-8 and TRBJ2-1, with 12 bases identical to TRBD2. The CDR3 is made up of 15 amino acids. CDR1 is SGHVS, CDR2 FQNEAQ, per germline. The V gene end was trimmed by 3 bases and the J gene end by 4 bases; junction bases not matched to a gene: 1. This chain's CDR3 is CASSFGLAGYNEQFF. In nucleotides, the CDR3 is TGTGCCAGCAGCTTTGGACTAGCGGGATACAATGAGCAGTTCTTC.